The rows below give T cell receptor beta chains drawn from one sample of a study of spatial heterogeneity in lung cancer. From the 5' RACE reads, TCRdb called clonotypes with MiXCR, one entry per CDR3 protein. This sample has 39,000 or so distinct CDR3 sequences, with around 7% found just once. Material: PBMCs, obtained at surgery. Receptors were obtained from a male donor with early-stage non-small cell lung cancer. Each CDR3 is given without its conserved first and last residue. The listing skips clone size in some rows; elsewhere it reads once, few, many or a size class.

CDR3aa: ASSSGLAEGERETQY; abundance: many; j_gene: TRBJ2-5; v_gene: TRBV28
CDR3aa: ASSPSLSSYNEQF; abundance: many; j_gene: TRBJ2-1; v_gene: TRBV7-2
CDR3aa: ASSQDWGDSNTGELF; abundance: many; j_gene: TRBJ2-2; v_gene: TRBV3-1
CDR3aa: ASSGVLFYGYT; abundance: many; j_gene: TRBJ1-2; v_gene: TRBV2
CDR3aa: AWSIKGGGYT; abundance: .; j_gene: TRBJ1-2; v_gene: TRBV30
CDR3aa: ASSVAAGGNTEAF; abundance: many; j_gene: TRBJ1-1; v_gene: TRBV9
CDR3aa: ASSPNSGWTEAF; abundance: .; j_gene: TRBJ1-1; v_gene: TRBV12-3/TRBV12-4
CDR3aa: ASSSKNTEAF; abundance: many; j_gene: TRBJ1-1; v_gene: TRBV12-3/TRBV12-4
CDR3aa: ASSSRVRNSGANVLT; abundance: .; j_gene: TRBJ2-6; v_gene: TRBV7-2
CDR3aa: ASSLAAGLNTGELF; abundance: .; j_gene: TRBJ2-2; v_gene: TRBV7-2
CDR3aa: ASSLGGGDTEAF; abundance: .; j_gene: TRBJ1-1; v_gene: TRBV7-9
CDR3aa: ASSLVAGGSHGYT; abundance: many; j_gene: TRBJ1-2; v_gene: TRBV5-1
CDR3aa: ASKGSGSGSGTEAF; abundance: many; j_gene: TRBJ1-1; v_gene: TRBV6-2/TRBV6-3
CDR3aa: ASSPRVNTGELF; abundance: .; j_gene: TRBJ2-2; v_gene: TRBV7-8
CDR3aa: ASSLRPAGVYTGELF; abundance: .; j_gene: TRBJ2-2; v_gene: TRBV7-2
CDR3aa: ASRRQGGGYT; abundance: few; j_gene: TRBJ1-2; v_gene: TRBV3-1
CDR3aa: SVEAGNGGETQY; abundance: many; j_gene: TRBJ2-5; v_gene: TRBV29-1
CDR3aa: ASSLAGGFSYEQY; abundance: many; j_gene: TRBJ2-7; v_gene: TRBV5-8
CDR3aa: ATRDDRAKNIQY; abundance: few; j_gene: TRBJ2-4; v_gene: TRBV15
CDR3aa: ASSLEGREPDTQY; abundance: medium-sized; j_gene: TRBJ2-3; v_gene: TRBV7-2
CDR3aa: ASSQEERRIGYT; abundance: .; j_gene: TRBJ1-2; v_gene: TRBV14
CDR3aa: SALGTGTTGELF; abundance: .; j_gene: TRBJ2-2; v_gene: TRBV20-1
CDR3aa: ASSAQQGDQNYGYT; abundance: many; j_gene: TRBJ1-2; v_gene: TRBV4-1
CDR3aa: ASSLSRGQGGGEQY; abundance: many; j_gene: TRBJ2-7; v_gene: TRBV27
CDR3aa: ASSRQIQTGGAVSYGYT; abundance: few; j_gene: TRBJ1-2; v_gene: TRBV6-5
CDR3aa: AIRTARLAGHNEQF; abundance: hyperexpanded; j_gene: TRBJ2-1; v_gene: TRBV7-8
CDR3aa: ASSQVPGQPYGYT; abundance: .; j_gene: TRBJ1-2; v_gene: TRBV4-1
CDR3aa: ASSPKAALNEQF; abundance: many; j_gene: TRBJ2-1; v_gene: TRBV7-9
CDR3aa: ASSQDNGKNTGELF; abundance: many; j_gene: TRBJ2-2; v_gene: TRBV4-2
CDR3aa: ASSWARRGHGYT; abundance: few; j_gene: TRBJ1-2; v_gene: TRBV6-5
CDR3aa: ASSQGAGGVETQY; abundance: many; j_gene: TRBJ2-5; v_gene: TRBV4-2
CDR3aa: ASSELGQGPSYGYT; abundance: many; j_gene: TRBJ1-2; v_gene: TRBV12-3/TRBV12-4
CDR3aa: ASSSPPLGGTDTQY; abundance: many; j_gene: TRBJ2-3; v_gene: TRBV9
CDR3aa: ASSLLSGIYNEQF; abundance: few; j_gene: TRBJ2-1; v_gene: TRBV12-3/TRBV12-4
CDR3aa: ASSVILAGDDTQY; abundance: few; j_gene: TRBJ2-3; v_gene: TRBV9
CDR3aa: AGGTGINEQF; abundance: few; j_gene: TRBJ2-1; v_gene: TRBV6-6
CDR3aa: SVEESGPTSYEQY; abundance: many; j_gene: TRBJ2-7; v_gene: TRBV29-1
CDR3aa: ASSLFRLAGRRSYNEQF; abundance: .; j_gene: TRBJ2-1; v_gene: TRBV7-9
CDR3aa: ASSRGGSSYNEQF; abundance: many; j_gene: TRBJ2-1; v_gene: TRBV12-3/TRBV12-4
CDR3aa: SARRAGLSYEQY; abundance: .; j_gene: TRBJ2-7; v_gene: TRBV20-1
CDR3aa: AWSGLLAGVNEQF; abundance: few; j_gene: TRBJ2-1; v_gene: TRBV30
CDR3aa: ASSYSQLGRSQY; abundance: many; j_gene: TRBJ2-5; v_gene: TRBV6-2/TRBV6-3
CDR3aa: ASSPLAGGAYEQY; abundance: few; j_gene: TRBJ2-7; v_gene: TRBV6-8
CDR3aa: SASGTTYGYT; abundance: many; j_gene: TRBJ1-2; v_gene: TRBV20-1
CDR3aa: AISRLAGNEQF; abundance: many; j_gene: TRBJ2-1; v_gene: TRBV10-3
CDR3aa: ASSHLTGQGALDTQY; abundance: many; j_gene: TRBJ2-3; v_gene: TRBV7-9
CDR3aa: AISLQGGNEQF; abundance: many; j_gene: TRBJ2-1; v_gene: TRBV10-3
CDR3aa: ASGAWGQGRNEQY; abundance: .; j_gene: TRBJ2-7; v_gene: TRBV12-3/TRBV12-4
CDR3aa: ASSLEWGTSGRIEQF; abundance: few; j_gene: TRBJ2-1; v_gene: TRBV7-2
CDR3aa: ASSSTGQGGTEAF; abundance: many; j_gene: TRBJ1-1; v_gene: TRBV7-9
CDR3aa: ASSPVSAWGTEAF; abundance: many; j_gene: TRBJ1-1; v_gene: TRBV18
CDR3aa: ASSLVAGGNSPLH; abundance: many; j_gene: TRBJ1-6; v_gene: TRBV5-1
CDR3aa: SARDRGENEQY; abundance: many; j_gene: TRBJ2-7; v_gene: TRBV20-1
CDR3aa: ASSGLPTEQETQY; abundance: .; j_gene: TRBJ2-5; v_gene: TRBV2
CDR3aa: ASIRGGSNQPQH; abundance: .; j_gene: TRBJ1-5; v_gene: TRBV6-6